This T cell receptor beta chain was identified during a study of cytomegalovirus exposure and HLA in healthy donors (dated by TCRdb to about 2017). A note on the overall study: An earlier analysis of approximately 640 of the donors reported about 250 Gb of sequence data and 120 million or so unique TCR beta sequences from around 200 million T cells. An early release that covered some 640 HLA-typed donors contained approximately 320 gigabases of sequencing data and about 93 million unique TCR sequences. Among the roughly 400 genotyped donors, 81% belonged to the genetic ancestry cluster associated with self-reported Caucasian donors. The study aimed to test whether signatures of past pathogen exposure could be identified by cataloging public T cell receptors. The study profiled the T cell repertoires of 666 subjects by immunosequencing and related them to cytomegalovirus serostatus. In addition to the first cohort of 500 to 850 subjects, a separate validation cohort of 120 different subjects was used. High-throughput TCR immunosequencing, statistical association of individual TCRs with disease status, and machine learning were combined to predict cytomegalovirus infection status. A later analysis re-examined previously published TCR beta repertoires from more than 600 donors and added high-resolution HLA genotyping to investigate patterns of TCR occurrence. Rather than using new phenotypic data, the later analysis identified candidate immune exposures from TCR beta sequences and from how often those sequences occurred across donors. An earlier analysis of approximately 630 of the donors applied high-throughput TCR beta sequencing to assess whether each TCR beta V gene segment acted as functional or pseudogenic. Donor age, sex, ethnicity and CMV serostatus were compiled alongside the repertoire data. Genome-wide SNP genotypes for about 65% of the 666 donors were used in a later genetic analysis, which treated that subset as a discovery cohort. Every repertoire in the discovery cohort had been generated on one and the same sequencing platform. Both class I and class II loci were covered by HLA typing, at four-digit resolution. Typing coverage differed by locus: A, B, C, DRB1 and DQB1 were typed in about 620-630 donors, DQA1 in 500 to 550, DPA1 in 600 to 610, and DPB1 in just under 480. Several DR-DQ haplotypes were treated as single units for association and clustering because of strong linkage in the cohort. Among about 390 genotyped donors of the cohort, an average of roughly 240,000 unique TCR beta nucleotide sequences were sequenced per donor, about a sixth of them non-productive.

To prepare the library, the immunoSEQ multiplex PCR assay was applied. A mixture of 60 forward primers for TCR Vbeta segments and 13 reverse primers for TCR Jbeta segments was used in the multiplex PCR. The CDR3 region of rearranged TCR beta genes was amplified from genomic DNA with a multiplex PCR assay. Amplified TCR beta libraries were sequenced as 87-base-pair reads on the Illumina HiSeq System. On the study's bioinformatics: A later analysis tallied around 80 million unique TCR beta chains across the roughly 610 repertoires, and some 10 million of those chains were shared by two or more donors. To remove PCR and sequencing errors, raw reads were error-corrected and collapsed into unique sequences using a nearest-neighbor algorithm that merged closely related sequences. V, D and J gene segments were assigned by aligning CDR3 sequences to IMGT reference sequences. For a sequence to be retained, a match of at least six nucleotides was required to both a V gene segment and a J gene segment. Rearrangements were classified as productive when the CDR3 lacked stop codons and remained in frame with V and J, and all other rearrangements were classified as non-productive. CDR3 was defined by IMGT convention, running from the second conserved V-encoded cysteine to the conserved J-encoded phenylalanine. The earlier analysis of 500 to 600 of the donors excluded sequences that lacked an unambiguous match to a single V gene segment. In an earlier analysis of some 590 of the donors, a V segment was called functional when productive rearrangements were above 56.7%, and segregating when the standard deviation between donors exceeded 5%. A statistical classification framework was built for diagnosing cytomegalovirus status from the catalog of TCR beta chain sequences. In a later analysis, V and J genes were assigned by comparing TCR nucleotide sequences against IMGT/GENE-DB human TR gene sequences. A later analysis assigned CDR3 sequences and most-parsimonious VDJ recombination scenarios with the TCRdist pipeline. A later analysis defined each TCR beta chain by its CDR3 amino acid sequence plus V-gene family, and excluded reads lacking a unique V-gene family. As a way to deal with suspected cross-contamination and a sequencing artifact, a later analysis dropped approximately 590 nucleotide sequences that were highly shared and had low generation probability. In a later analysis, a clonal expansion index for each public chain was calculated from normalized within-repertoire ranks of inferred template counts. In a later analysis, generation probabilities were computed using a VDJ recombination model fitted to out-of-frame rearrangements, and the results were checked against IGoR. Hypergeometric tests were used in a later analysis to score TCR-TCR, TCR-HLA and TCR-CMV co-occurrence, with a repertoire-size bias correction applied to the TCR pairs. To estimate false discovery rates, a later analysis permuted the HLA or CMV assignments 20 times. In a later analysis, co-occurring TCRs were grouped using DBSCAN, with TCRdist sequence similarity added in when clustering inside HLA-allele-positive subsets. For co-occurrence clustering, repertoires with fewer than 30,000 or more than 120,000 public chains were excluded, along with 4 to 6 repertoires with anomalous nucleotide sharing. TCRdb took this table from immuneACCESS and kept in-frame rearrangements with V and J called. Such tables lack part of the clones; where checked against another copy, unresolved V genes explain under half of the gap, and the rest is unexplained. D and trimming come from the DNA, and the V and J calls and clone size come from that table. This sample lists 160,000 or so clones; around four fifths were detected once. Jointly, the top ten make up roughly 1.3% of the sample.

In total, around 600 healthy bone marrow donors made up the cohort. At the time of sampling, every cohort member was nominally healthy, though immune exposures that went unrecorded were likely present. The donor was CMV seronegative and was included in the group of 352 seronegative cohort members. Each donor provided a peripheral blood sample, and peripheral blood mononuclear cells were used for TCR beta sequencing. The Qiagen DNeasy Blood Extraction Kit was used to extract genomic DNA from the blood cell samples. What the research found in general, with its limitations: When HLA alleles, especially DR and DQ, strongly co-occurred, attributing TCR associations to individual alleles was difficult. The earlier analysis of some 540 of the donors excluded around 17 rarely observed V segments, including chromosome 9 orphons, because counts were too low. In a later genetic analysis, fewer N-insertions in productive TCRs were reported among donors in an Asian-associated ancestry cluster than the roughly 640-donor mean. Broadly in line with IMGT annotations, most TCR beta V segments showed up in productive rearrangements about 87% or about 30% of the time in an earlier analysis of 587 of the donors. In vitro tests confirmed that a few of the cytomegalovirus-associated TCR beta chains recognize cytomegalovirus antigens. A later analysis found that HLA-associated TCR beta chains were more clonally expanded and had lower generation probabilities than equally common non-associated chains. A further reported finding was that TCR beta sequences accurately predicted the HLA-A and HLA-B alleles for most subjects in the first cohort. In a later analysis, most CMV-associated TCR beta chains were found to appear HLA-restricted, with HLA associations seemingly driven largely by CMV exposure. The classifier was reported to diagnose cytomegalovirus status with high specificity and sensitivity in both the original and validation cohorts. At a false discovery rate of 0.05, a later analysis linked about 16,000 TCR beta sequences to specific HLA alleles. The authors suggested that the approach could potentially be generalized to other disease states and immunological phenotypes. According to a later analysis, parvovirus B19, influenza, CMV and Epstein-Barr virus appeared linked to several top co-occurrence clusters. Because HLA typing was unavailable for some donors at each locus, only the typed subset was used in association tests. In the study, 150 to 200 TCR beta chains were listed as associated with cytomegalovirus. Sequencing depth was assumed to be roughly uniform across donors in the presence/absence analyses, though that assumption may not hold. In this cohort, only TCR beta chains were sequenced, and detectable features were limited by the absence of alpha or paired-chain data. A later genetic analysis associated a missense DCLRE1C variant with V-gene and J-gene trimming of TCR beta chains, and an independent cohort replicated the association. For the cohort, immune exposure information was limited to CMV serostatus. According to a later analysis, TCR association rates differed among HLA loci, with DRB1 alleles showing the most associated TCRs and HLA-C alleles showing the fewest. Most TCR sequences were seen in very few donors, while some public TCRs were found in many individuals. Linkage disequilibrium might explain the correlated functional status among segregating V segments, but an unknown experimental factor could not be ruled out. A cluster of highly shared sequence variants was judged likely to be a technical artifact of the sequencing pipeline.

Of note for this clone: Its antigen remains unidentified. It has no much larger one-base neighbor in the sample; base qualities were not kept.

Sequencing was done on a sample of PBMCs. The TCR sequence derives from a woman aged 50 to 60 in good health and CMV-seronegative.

At the DNA level, the sequence is TGCGCCAGCAGCCAAGATCCCGGGACCGGGGAGCTGTTTTTT. Translated, this gives CASSQDPGTGELFF. This chain joins TRBV4-3 to TRBJ2-2; the D segment cannot be called with confidence. Sequences LGHNA (CDR1) and YSLEER (CDR2) are obtained from the germline V gene. V is clipped by 0 bases and J by 5 bases, and the sequence between their germline boundaries is 7 bases long. The CDR3 measures 14 amino acids from cysteine to phenylalanine. The entry retains the CDR3 DNA only, 42 bases that are in frame from base 1.